One T cell receptor (beta chain) is described in this entry. The antigen remains unidentified. This entry is derived from a study of PD-1 blockade in classical Hodgkin lymphoma. Whole-study results and caveats: Diversity similar to that of newly diagnosed patients was seen at baseline in complete responders. Significant TCR diversity gains by C4D1 occurred in CD4+ but not CD8+ cells.

Every one of the patients relapsed after autologous stem cell transplantation (brentuximab vedotin exposure was variable). Profiling relied on immunoSEQ multiplex PCR, and the TCRdb table lists in-frame clones only, not all of them. The sample records about 72,000 clones, roughly 91% being singletons. V was clipped by 10 bases and J by 6 bases, with 21 bases between them. The CDR3 is 15 amino acids. CDR1 and CDR2 (germline): MNHEY, SMNVEV (reference sequence). The V gene is TRBV27, the J gene TRBJ2-2; D unclear. The sequence was obtained from a human donor with classical Hodgkin lymphoma. The sample was peripheral blood mononuclear cells (PBMCs), taken at baseline. The CDR3, as DNA: TGTGCCACCGCCGACACCAATAATTCCCCCGGGGAGCTGTTTTTT. It translates to CATADTNNSPGELFF.